These T cell receptor beta chains were read from a single sample in a study of blood T cell repertoires in COVID-19. Data came from immunoSEQ multiplex PCR; TCRdb stores just in-frame clones and leaves some out. The sample lists tens of thousands of clones; around 83% were seen once. Sequencing input: peripheral blood. All receptors come from a man aged 25 to 45 with COVID-19, enrolled during active disease. The CDR3 runs from the conserved cysteine through the conserved F or W. Fields, in order: J gene, V gene, D gene, clone size, CDR3 DNA, CDR3 protein. D genes are given only for firm matches. Clone size is not always given. Where it is, it says once, few, many or a class for expanded clones.

J: TRBJ1-3; V: TRBV28; D: NA; size: NA; DNA: TGTGCCAGCAGTTCCACTTCAGGGTCTGGAAACACCATATATTTT; CDR3: CASSSTSGSGNTIYF
J: TRBJ2-3; V: TRBV7-3; D: NA; size: NA; DNA: TGTGCCAGCAGCTTAACCCCGGCAGATACGCAGTATTTT; CDR3: CASSLTPADTQYF
J: TRBJ2-5; V: TRBV5-6; D: TRBD1; size: NA; DNA: TGTGCCAGCAGCCCGGACAGGGGAATCCAAGAGACCCAGTACTTC; CDR3: CASSPDRGIQETQYF
J: TRBJ2-5; V: TRBV28; D: NA; size: NA; DNA: TGTGCCAGCAGTTTAAGCCAAAGAGAGACCCAGTACTTC; CDR3: CASSLSQRETQYF
J: TRBJ2-2; V: TRBV11-3; D: TRBD1; size: NA; DNA: TGTGCCAGCAGCTCCCCGGGACAGGGGGCTAACACCGGGGAGCTGTTTTTT; CDR3: CASSSPGQGANTGELFF
J: TRBJ2-1; V: TRBV19; D: TRBD2; size: NA; DNA: TGTGCCAGTACCTTCTATGGGGGAGGGGACAATGAGCAGTTCTTC; CDR3: CASTFYGGGDNEQFF
J: TRBJ1-4; V: TRBV5-4; D: NA; size: NA; DNA: TGTGCCAGCAGCTCGTGGACAGCTACCGCAACTAATGAAAAACTGTTTTTT; CDR3: CASSSWTATATNEKLFF
J: TRBJ1-5; V: TRBV11-2; D: NA; size: NA; DNA: TGTGCCAGCAGCTTAGGAGTGGGCGGCAATCAGCCCCAGCATTTT; CDR3: CASSLGVGGNQPQHF
J: TRBJ1-2; V: TRBV15; D: TRBD1; size: NA; DNA: TGTGCCACCAGCACCGGGACAGAAGGATCTGGCTACACCTTC; CDR3: CATSTGTEGSGYTF
J: TRBJ1-4; V: TRBV5-6; D: NA; size: NA; DNA: TGTGCCAGCAGCCCAGAAGCAACTAATGAAAAACTGTTTTTT; CDR3: CASSPEATNEKLFF
J: TRBJ2-7; V: TRBV9; D: NA; size: NA; DNA: TGTGCCAGCAGCCAGGGGGGACAGAGCTCCTACGAGCAGTACTTC; CDR3: CASSQGGQSSYEQYF
J: TRBJ2-7; V: TRBV10-3; D: NA; size: NA; DNA: TGTGCCATCAGTGAGCTGCAGGGTTCCCCCTACGAGCAGTACTTC; CDR3: CAISELQGSPYEQYF
J: TRBJ2-7; V: TRBV14; D: NA; size: NA; DNA: TGTGCCAGCAGCCAATACTACGAGCAGTACTTC; CDR3: CASSQYYEQYF
J: TRBJ2-5; V: TRBV12-2; D: NA; size: NA; DNA: TGTGCAAGTCGAGAACAGGGGGGACAGGGGAGTGCCCAGTACTTC; CDR3: CASREQGGQGSAQYF
J: TRBJ1-1; V: TRBV6-5; D: TRBD1; size: few; DNA: TGTGCCAGCAGTTTAACGCCGGACAGGGGCTCTGAAGCTTTCTTT; CDR3: CASSLTPDRGSEAFF
J: TRBJ2-5; V: TRBV5-1; D: NA; size: NA; DNA: TGCGCCAGCAGCTTGGAAGTTGGCCGAGAGACCCAGTACTTC; CDR3: CASSLEVGRETQYF
J: TRBJ1-4; V: TRBV28; D: NA; size: NA; DNA: TGTGCCAGCAGTCCACAGGGTGCCCTTAATGAAAAACTGTTTTTT; CDR3: CASSPQGALNEKLFF
J: TRBJ2-1; V: TRBV4-2; D: NA; size: NA; DNA: TGTGCCAGCAGCGGGGGGTCCTACAATGAGCAGTTCTTC; CDR3: CASSGGSYNEQFF
J: TRBJ2-5; V: TRBV12-3/TRBV12-4; D: NA; size: NA; DNA: TGTGCCAGCAAATGGAGGCAAGAGACCCAGTACTTC; CDR3: CASKWRQETQYF
J: TRBJ2-3; V: TRBV6-5; D: NA; size: NA; DNA: TGTGCCAGCAGTTCCCCAAACACAGATACGCAGTATTTT; CDR3: CASSSPNTDTQYF
J: TRBJ2-2; V: TRBV4-1; D: TRBD2; size: NA; DNA: TGCGCCAGCAGCCAAGTCGCGGGACTAGCGGGAGGGACGTCTACCACCGGGGAGCTGTTTTTT; CDR3: CASSQVAGLAGGTSTTGELFF
J: TRBJ1-5; V: TRBV9; D: NA; size: NA; DNA: TGTGCCAGCAGCGTTGGCCCTGGCAATCAGCCCCAGCATTTT; CDR3: CASSVGPGNQPQHF
J: TRBJ1-6; V: TRBV18; D: TRBD1; size: NA; DNA: TGTGCCAGCTCACCCATACAGGGGGATAATTCACCCCTCCACTTT; CDR3: CASSPIQGDNSPLHF
J: TRBJ1-2; V: TRBV5-1; D: TRBD1; size: NA; DNA: TGCGCCAGCAGCCCGGGACAGGGGGAAGGCTACACCTTC; CDR3: CASSPGQGEGYTF
J: TRBJ2-5; V: TRBV28; D: TRBD2; size: NA; DNA: TGTGCCAGCAGTTCGGGGGGCCAAGAGACCCAGTACTTC; CDR3: CASSSGGQETQYF
J: TRBJ2-2; V: TRBV6-6; D: NA; size: NA; DNA: TGTGCCAGCAGTCCACTTCAGGGGTTCATGGGGACCGGGGAGCTGTTTTTT; CDR3: CASSPLQGFMGTGELFF
J: TRBJ1-2; V: TRBV10-3; D: TRBD1; size: few; DNA: TGTGCCATCAGTGGGACTCCGACAGGGGGGTATGGCTACACCTTC; CDR3: CAISGTPTGGYGYTF
J: TRBJ2-1; V: TRBV2; D: NA; size: NA; DNA: TGTGCCAGCAGTGATGACGGGGTAGACTACAATGAGCAGTTCTTC; CDR3: CASSDDGVDYNEQFF
J: TRBJ1-2; V: TRBV9; D: NA; size: NA; DNA: TGTGCCAGCAGCGTAGGGACAGACCTGCACCATGGCTACACCTTC; CDR3: CASSVGTDLHHGYTF
J: TRBJ2-3; V: TRBV7-2; D: NA; size: NA; DNA: TGTGCCAGCAGCTTGAAAGCTTCTAGCACAGATACGCAGTATTTT; CDR3: CASSLKASSTDTQYF
J: TRBJ2-7; V: TRBV9; D: NA; size: NA; DNA: TGTGCCAGCAGCGTAGGTTCGGTCTCCTACGAGCAGTACTTC; CDR3: CASSVGSVSYEQYF
J: TRBJ2-3; V: TRBV4-2; D: NA; size: NA; DNA: TGTGCCAGCAGCCAAGAGACTAGTGGGGGCACAGATACGCAGTATTTT; CDR3: CASSQETSGGTDTQYF
J: TRBJ1-1; V: TRBV2; D: NA; size: NA; DNA: TGTGCCAGCAGTGGAGGAGTAATGAACACTGAAGCTTTCTTT; CDR3: CASSGGVMNTEAFF
J: TRBJ2-1; V: TRBV6-1; D: TRBD1; size: NA; DNA: TGTGCCAGCAGTGAACCGGGACAGTTCCTCGTTGAGCAGTTCTTC; CDR3: CASSEPGQFLVEQFF
J: TRBJ2-2; V: TRBV5-1; D: TRBD2; size: NA; DNA: TGCGCCAGCAGCTTTATTAGCGGGGCGAACACCGGGGAGCTGTTTTTT; CDR3: CASSFISGANTGELFF
J: TRBJ1-1; V: TRBV7-9; D: NA; size: NA; DNA: TGTGCCAGCAGCTCACCGAGAGGGGGGGGGACTGAAGCTTTCTTT; CDR3: CASSSPRGGGTEAFF
J: TRBJ2-5; V: TRBV27; D: TRBD2; size: NA; DNA: TGTGCCAGCAGTTCCATTTGGACTAGCGGCCAAGAGACCCAGTACTTC; CDR3: CASSSIWTSGQETQYF
J: TRBJ2-1; V: TRBV7-7; D: NA; size: NA; DNA: TGTGCCAGCAGCTCATCACAGGACGGCAATGAGCAGTTCTTC; CDR3: CASSSSQDGNEQFF
J: TRBJ2-4; V: TRBV28; D: NA; size: NA; DNA: TGTGCCAGCTTTGAGGAAGATAAAAACATTCAGTACTTC; CDR3: CASFEEDKNIQYF
J: TRBJ2-3; V: TRBV5-4; D: TRBD2; size: once; DNA: TGTGCCAGCAGCTCGGGACTAGCGGGGTACACAGATACGCAGTATTTT; CDR3: CASSSGLAGYTDTQYF